This T cell receptor (beta chain) appears in the sequencing data of a study of glioma-infiltrating T cells. Study-wide findings and caveats: Gliomas, especially low-grade, showed above-expected tissue-blood divergence; non-neoplastic patients showed below. Only very few CDR3 sequences appeared in both tissue and blood. A blood CDR3 motif signature was depleted in highly divergent patients.

Amplification of TCR alpha and beta CDR3 regions from RNA used iRepertoire nested multiplex PCR. TCRdb re-analysed the multiplex PCR reads in MiXCR, keeping a single row per CDR3 protein. Of more than 350,000 distinct CDR3 sequences in the sample, roughly two fifths were seen once. With respect to this clonotype: Antigen specificity is unknown.

The receptor was derived from a human donor with low-grade glioma or glioblastoma, undergoing nonglioma brain surgery, or in good health (not recorded which). Sequenced material: glioma tissue, nonneoplastic brain tissue, or PBMCs (not recorded which).

The CDR3 bases are TGCAGTGCTAGAGATTTGGCTAGCGGGACCACAGATACGCAGTATTTT. It encodes CSARDLASGTTDTQYF. The V call is TRBV20-1, the J call TRBJ2-3; TRBD2 aligns across 9 bases. Germline trimming cut 0 bases from V and 2 bases from J; bases unmatched to any gene: 6. Germline V gene data show CDR1 as DFQATT and CDR2 as SNEGSKA (reference sequence). The CDR3 contains 16 residues.